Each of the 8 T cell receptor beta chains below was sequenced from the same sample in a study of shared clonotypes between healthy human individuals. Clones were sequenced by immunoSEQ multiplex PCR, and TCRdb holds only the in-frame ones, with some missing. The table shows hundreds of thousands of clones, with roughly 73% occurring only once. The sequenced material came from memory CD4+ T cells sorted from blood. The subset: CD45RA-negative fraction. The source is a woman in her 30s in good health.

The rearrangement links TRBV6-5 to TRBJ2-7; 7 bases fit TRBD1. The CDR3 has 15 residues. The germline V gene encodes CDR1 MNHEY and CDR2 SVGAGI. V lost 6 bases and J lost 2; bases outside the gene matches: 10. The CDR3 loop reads CASRSGQRITYEQYF. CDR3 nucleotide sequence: TGTGCCAGCAGATCGGGACAGCGGATTACCTACGAGCAGTACTTC.

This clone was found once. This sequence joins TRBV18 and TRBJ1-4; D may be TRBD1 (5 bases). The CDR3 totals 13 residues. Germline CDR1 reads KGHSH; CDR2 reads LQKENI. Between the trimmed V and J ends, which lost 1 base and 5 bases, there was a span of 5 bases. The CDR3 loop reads CASSPRQNEKLFF. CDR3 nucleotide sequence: TGTGCCAGCTCACCACGACAGAATGAAAAACTGTTTTTT.

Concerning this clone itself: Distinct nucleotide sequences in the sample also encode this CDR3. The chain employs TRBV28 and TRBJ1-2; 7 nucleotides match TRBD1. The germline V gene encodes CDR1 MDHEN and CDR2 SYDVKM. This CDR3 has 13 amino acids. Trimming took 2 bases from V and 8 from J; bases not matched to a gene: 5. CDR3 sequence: CASSLDRVGGYTF. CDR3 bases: TGTGCCAGCAGTTTAGACAGGGTAGGCGGCTACACCTTC.

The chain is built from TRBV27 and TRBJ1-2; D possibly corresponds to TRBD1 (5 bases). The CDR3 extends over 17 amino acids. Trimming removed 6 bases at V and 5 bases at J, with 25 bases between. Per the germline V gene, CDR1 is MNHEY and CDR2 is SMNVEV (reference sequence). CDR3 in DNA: TGTGCCAGCAGACTACTACGGGACTCACCGACCCCTTATGGCTACACCTTC. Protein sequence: CASRLLRDSPTPYGYTF.

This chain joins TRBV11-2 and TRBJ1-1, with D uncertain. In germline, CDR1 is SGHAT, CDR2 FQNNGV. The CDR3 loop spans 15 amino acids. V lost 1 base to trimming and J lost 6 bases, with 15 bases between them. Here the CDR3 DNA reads TGTGCCAGCAGCTTAGGCCTAGGTGTATACTCTGAAGCTTTCTTT. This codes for CASSLGLGVYSEAFF.

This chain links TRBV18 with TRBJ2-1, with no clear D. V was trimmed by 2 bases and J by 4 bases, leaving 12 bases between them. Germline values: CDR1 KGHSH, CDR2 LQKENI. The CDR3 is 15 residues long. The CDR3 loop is CASSPGTAQYNEQFF. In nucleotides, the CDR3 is TGTGCCAGCTCACCAGGAACAGCACAGTACAATGAGCAGTTCTTC.

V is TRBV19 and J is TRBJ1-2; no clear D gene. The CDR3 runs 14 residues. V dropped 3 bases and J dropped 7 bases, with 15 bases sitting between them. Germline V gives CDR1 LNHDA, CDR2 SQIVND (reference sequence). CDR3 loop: CASSIQAVAVGYTF. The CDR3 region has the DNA TGTGCCAGTAGTATTCAGGCCGTGGCGGTTGGCTACACCTTC.

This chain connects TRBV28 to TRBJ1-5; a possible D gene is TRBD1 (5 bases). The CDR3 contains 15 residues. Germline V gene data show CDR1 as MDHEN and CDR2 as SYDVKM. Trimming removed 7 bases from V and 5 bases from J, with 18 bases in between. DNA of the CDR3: TGTGCCAGCACCCGGGGGGAAGGGATCCATCAGCCCCAGCATTTT. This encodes CASTRGEGIHQPQHF.